This T cell receptor beta chain was recorded in a study of cytomegalovirus exposure and HLA in healthy donors. Study summary: A previous analysis identified 95 million to 130 million unique TCR beta sequences derived from around 200 million T cells. Of the donors genotyped, 398 in all, about 81% fell in the Caucasian-associated ancestry cluster.

Vbeta (60) and Jbeta (13) primers were used in the PCR. Using immunoSEQ multiplex PCR, the repertoire was profiled, and TCRdb retains in-frame clones only, with some absent. The repertoire holds some 160,000 clones, with roughly 70% as singletons. In regard to this clone: The antigen is not known.

Study outcomes and limitations: The authors later linked a missense DCLRE1C variant to TCR beta V- and J-gene trimming.

The sample comprised PBMCs. This clonotype was sampled from a man between 60 and 70 years old in good health and CMV-seronegative.

This CDR3 is CASSGEWGKETQYF. CDR3 bases: TGTGCCAGCAGCGGGGAGTGGGGAAAAGAGACCCAGTACTTC. The chain combines TRBV9 with TRBJ2-5; perhaps TRBD2 as D (5 bases). The CDR3 covers 14 residues. Deletions cut 3 bases from V and 3 bases from J, with 12 bases between. The germline V gene has CDR1 SGDLS and CDR2 YYNGEE.